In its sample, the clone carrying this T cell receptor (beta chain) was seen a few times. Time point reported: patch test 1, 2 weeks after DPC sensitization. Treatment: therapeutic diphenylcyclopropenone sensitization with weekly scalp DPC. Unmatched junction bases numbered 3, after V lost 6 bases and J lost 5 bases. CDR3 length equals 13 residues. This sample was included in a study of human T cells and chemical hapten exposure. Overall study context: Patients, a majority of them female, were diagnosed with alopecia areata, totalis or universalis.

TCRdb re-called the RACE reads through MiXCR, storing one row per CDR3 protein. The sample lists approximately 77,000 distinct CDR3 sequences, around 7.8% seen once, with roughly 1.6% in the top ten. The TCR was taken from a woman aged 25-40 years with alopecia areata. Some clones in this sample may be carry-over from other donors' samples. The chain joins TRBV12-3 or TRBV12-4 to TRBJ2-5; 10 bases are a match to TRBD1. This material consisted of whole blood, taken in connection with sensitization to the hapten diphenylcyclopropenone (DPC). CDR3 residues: CASRKGQGETQYF. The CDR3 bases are TGTGCCAGCAGGAAGGGACAGGGGGAGACCCAGTACTTC.